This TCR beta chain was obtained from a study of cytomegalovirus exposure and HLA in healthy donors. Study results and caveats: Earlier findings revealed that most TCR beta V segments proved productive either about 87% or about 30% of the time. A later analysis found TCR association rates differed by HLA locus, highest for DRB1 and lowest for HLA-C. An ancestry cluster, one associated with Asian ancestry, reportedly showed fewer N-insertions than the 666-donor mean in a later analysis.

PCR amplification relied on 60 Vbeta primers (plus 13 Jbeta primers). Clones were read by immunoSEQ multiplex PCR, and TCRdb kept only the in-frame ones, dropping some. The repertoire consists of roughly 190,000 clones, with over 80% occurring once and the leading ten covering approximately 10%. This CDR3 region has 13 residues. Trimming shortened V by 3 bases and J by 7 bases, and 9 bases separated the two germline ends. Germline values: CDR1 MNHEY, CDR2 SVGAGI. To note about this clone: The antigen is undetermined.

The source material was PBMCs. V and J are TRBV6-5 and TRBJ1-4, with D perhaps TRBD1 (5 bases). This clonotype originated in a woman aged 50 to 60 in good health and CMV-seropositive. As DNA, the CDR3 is TGTGCCAGCAGTTATTTAAGGGGTGAAAAACTGTTTTTT. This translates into CASSYLRGEKLFF.